The 5 T cell receptor beta chains reported below all come from one sample, sequenced in a study of T cells after yellow fever vaccination. One entry per CDR3 protein, called by TCRdb with MiXCR from the 5' RACE reads. The data show more than 65,000 distinct CDR3 sequences, with about an eighth seen just once and about 26% held by the top ten. Material: CD8+ T cells not binding an NS4B(214-222) dextramer, sorted from PBMCs, obtained around 3 weeks after the first yellow fever vaccination. The receptor set was obtained from a man aged 18 to 30 who received the YFV17D yellow fever vaccine.

This clonotype has just one count. V and J are TRBV4-2 and TRBJ2-1, with TRBD1 matching over 9 bases. CDR1 is LGHNA, CDR2 YNFKEQ, per germline. V shed 0 bases, J shed 3 bases, and the junction held 0 bases outside the gene matches. This CDR3 spans 15 amino acids. This chain's CDR3 is CASSQEGQGYNEQFF. As DNA, the CDR3 is TGTGCCAGCAGCCAAGAGGGACAGGGCTACAATGAGCAGTTCTTC.

The chain joins TRBV7-8 to TRBJ1-3, with 7 bases fitting TRBD1. This CDR3 spans 15 amino acids. Germline CDR1 reads SGHVS; CDR2 reads FQNEAQ. J was trimmed by 2 bases and V by 0 bases; bases with no gene match: 1. The CDR3 nucleotides read TGTGCCAGCAGCTTAGCCGGGACAGCTGGAAACACCATATATTTT. Translated: CASSLAGTAGNTIYF. Full variable domain (missing parts from reference TRBV7-8 and TRBJ1-3): GAGVSQSPRYKVAKRGQDVALRCDPISGHVSLFWYQQALGQGPEFLTYFQNEAQLDKSGLPSDRFFAERPEGSVSTLKIQRTQQEDSAVYLCASSLAGTAGNTIYFGEGSWLTVV.

This clonotype occurred a few times. The rearrangement links TRBV3-1 to TRBJ2-7; no reliable D call. Germline CDR1 is LGHDT and CDR2 is YNNKEL (reference sequence). V was trimmed by 4 bases and J by 2 bases, leaving 12 bases between them. CDR3 length: 14 amino acids. The CDR3 here is CASSLSRRPYEQYF. The CDR3 DNA sequence: TGTGCCAGCAGCCTATCCAGGCGTCCCTACGAGCAGTACTTC.

This clonotype was seen a handful of times. This chain joins TRBV7-6 and TRBJ1-1; D perhaps matches TRBD1 (6 bases). CDR3 length equals 14 residues. Germline V gives CDR1 SGHVS, CDR2 FNYEAQ. Trimming took off 5 bases at V and 7 bases at J, with 17 bases between the two ends. The CDR3 DNA follows: TGTGCCAGCAGCCCGGGGACGGGACAAATTGAAGCTTTCTTT. It codes for CASSPGTGQIEAFF. Complete variable domain (other parts from reference TRBV7-6 and TRBJ1-1): GAGVSQSPRYKVTKRGQDVALRCDPISGHVSLYWYRQALGQGPEFLTYFNYEAQQDKSGLPNDRFSAERPEGSISTLTIQRTEQRDSAMYRCASSPGTGQIEAFFGQGTRLTVV.

This clonotype showed up just a few times. The chain is built from TRBV4-1 and TRBJ2-1; TRBD2 aligns across 8 bases. CDR1 MGHRA and CDR2 YSYEKL come from the germline V gene. Germline trimming cut 7 bases from V and 6 bases from J; bases unmatched to any gene: 5. The CDR3 is 13 amino acids. The DNA of the CDR3 is TGCGCCAGCACTCCTAGCGGGTTCAATGAGCAGTTCTTC. Amino acid sequence: CASTPSGFNEQFF.